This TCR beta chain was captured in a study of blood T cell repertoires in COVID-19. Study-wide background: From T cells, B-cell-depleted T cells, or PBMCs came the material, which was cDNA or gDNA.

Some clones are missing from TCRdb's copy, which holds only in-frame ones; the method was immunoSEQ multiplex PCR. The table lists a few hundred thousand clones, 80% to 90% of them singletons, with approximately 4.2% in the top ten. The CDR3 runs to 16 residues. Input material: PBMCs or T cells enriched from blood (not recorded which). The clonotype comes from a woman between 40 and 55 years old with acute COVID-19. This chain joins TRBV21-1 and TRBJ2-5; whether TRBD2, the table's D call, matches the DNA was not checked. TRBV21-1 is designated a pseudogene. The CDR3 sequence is CASSNLSGGQRETQYF. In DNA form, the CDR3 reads TGTGCCAGCAGCAACCTGAGCGGGGGACAACGGGAGACCCAGTACTTC.